These 10 T cell receptor beta chains originate from one sample sequenced in a study of tumor-infiltrating lymphocytes in primary liver carcinoma. Unsorted bulk tissue, 20-30 mg of it, served as the source for co-extraction of RNA and DNA. The authors made TCR beta cDNA from about 500 ng total RNA with a constant-region primer. For TCR beta, libraries were produced by three nested multiplex PCR rounds using slightly modified ARM-PCR. Amplification in the first two PCR rounds was performed using TRBV1-TRBV30 forward primers and a C-beta reverse primer for approximately 10 cycles each. MiXCR, applied by TCRdb to the multiplex PCR reads, yields one record per CDR3 protein. The repertoire holds about 92,000 distinct CDR3 sequences, about 70% seen once, with 27% in the top ten. Sequencing used tumor-adjacent normal liver tissue. Source of these receptors: a man between 35 and 55 years old with primary liver carcinoma and hepatitis B virus infection.

This chain links TRBV11-2 with TRBJ1-2; the match to TRBD1 covers 7 bases. Germline loops: CDR1 SGHAT, CDR2 FQNNGV. The CDR3 spans 14 residues. The CDR3 DNA reads TGTGTCAGTATCCCAGCCGACAGGGACTATGGCTACACCTTC. This codes for CVSIPADRDYGYTF. Full variable domain (remainder filled in from reference TRBV11-2 and TRBJ1-2): EAGVAQSPRYKIIEKRQSVAFWCNPISGHATLYWYQQILGQGPKLLIQFQNNGVVDDSQLPKDRFSAERLKGVDSTLKIQPAKLEDSAVYLCVSIPADRDYGYTFGSGTRLTVV.

Worth noting for this clonotype: One end of the junction fails to match germline, which may point to a read error. J is TRBJ2-5 and V is TRBV6-6, with TRBD2 matching 7 bases. Germline CDR1 is MNHNY and CDR2 is SVGAGI (reference sequence). The CDR3 spans 15 residues. Written as DNA, the CDR3 is TGTGCCAGCAGGGGTACTATCGGGAGGAGCGAGACCCACTACTTC. Protein: CASRGTIGRSETHYF.

The chain carries TRBV20-1 and TRBJ2-1; TRBD2 is a possible D gene (6 bases). V lost 5 bases, J lost 1 base, and 12 bases lay in between. CDR1 and CDR2 from the germline V gene are DFQATT and SNEGSKA (reference sequence). CDR3 length equals 14 residues. The CDR3 region has the DNA TGCAGTGCTGGAGTGGGGACTTCCTACAATGAGCAGTTCTTC. Protein sequence: CSAGVGTSYNEQFF.

On this clonotype itself: A much larger clone lies one base from this, so it may be a read error. The chain joins TRBV10-2 to TRBJ2-3; no clear D gene. CDR1 is WSHSY and CDR2 is SAAADI in the germline V gene. Trimming took 1 base from V and 0 from J, leaving 8 bases between them. The CDR3 contains 15 residues. In DNA form, the CDR3 reads TGCGCCAGCAGTGAGTTGACGTTCAGCACAGATACGCAGTATTTT. This gives the protein CASSELTFSTDTQYF.

With regard to this clonotype: The junction shows a germline mismatch at one end, possibly a read error. This chain uses TRBV11-2 with TRBJ2-7, with 8 bases lining up with TRBD2. The CDR3 is made up of 15 amino acids. Per germline, CDR1 SGHAT and CDR2 FQNNGV. In nucleotides, the CDR3 is TGCGCCAGCAGCGCCAACGGGACTAGGGTCTACGAGCAGTACTTC. As protein: CASSANGTRVYEQYF.

This clonotype has a count of ten or more. V and J are TRBV12-3 or TRBV12-4 and TRBJ1-1; D unresolved. The CDR3 covers 12 residues. Trimming pared 3 bases from V and 4 bases from J, leaving 6 bases between. The CDR3 region has the DNA TGTGCCAGCAGTTTTGTAACCACTGAAGCTTTCTTT. It is translated as CASSFVTTEAFF.

Concerning this clonotype: As the CDR3 is not closed by the conserved phenylalanine or tryptophan, this likely results from a read error. J is TRBJ2-1 and V is TRBV29-1, with TRBD2 as a possible D gene (6 bases). Germline V gene data show CDR1 as SQVTM and CDR2 as ANQGSEA. This CDR3 comprises 15 residues. V lost 8 bases, J lost 8 bases, and 25 bases lay in between. CDR3 protein: CSYWGGRGVWDEQFL. The CDR3 DNA reads as TGCAGCTACTGGGGAGGCCGTGGGGTGTGGGATGAGCAGTTCTTA.

This clonotype was counted many times. J is TRBJ2-7 and V is TRBV6-6; the match to TRBD2 covers 14 bases. Germline V gene lookup returns CDR1 MNHNY and CDR2 SVGAGI (reference sequence). The CDR3 contains 17 residues. The junction had 10 bases not matched to a gene; V was cut back by 5 bases and J by 4 bases. CDR3 sequence: CASSTGTSGSGKYEQYF. The CDR3 bases are TGTGCCAGCAGTACAGGGACTAGCGGGAGCGGTAAATACGAGCAGTACTTC.

Remarks on this clonotype: Mismatch with germline at one junction end may stem from a read error. CDR3 sequence: CASSSQAGGSYNEQCF. DNA of the CDR3: TGTGCCAGCAGCTCCCAAGCGGGAGGCAGCTACAATGAGCAATGCTTC. The chain joins TRBV11-2 to TRBJ2-1, with 9 nucleotides matching TRBD2. There are 16 residues in the CDR3. Looked up from germline, CDR1 is SGHAT and CDR2 is FQNNGV.

Note on this clonotype: A much bigger clone sits one base away, suggesting this may be a read error. The chain links TRBV12-3 or TRBV12-4 to TRBJ2-2; weak D call: TRBD1 (5 bases). Trimming pared 5 bases from V and 7 bases from J, leaving 14 bases between. CDR3 length equals 14 residues. The CDR3 DNA is TGTGCCAGCAGTCATTCAGGGAAAATCGGGGAGCTGTTTTTT. It yields the protein CASSHSGKIGELFF.